A selection of T cell receptor beta chains follows, all from one sample in a study of hypomethylating agent response in myelodysplastic syndrome. Method: immunoSEQ multiplex PCR; TCRdb's copy keeps in-frame clones and lacks some. The sample consists of 4,000 or so clones, about 87% of them appearing once. The sample here was bone marrow, taken before or after starting hypomethylating agent treatment for myelodysplastic syndrome (not recorded which). Receptors were obtained from a human donor with myelodysplastic syndrome. Both conserved end residues are part of each CDR3. The D gene is left open where the match is weak. Clone size is not always given. Where it is, it says once, few, many or a class for expanded clones.

d_gene: NA
j_gene: TRBJ1-1
abundance: NA
v_gene: TRBV5-8
CDR3nt: TGTGCCAGCAGCTTAGGAGGGGCGGTGACTGAAGCTTTCTTT
CDR3aa: CASSLGGAVTEAFF

d_gene: NA
j_gene: TRBJ2-6
abundance: NA
v_gene: TRBV27
CDR3nt: TGTGCCAGCAGTTTTTCGGCAGGGACCGGGGCCAACGTCCTGACTTTC
CDR3aa: CASSFSAGTGANVLTF

d_gene: NA
j_gene: TRBJ1-5
abundance: NA
v_gene: TRBV7-2
CDR3nt: TGTGCCAGCAGCTTAGACAGAGGGTCCCAGCATTTT
CDR3aa: CASSLDRGSQHF

d_gene: NA
j_gene: TRBJ2-1
abundance: NA
v_gene: TRBV5-4
CDR3nt: TGTGCCAGCAGCCTTGGTCCCTCCGCCTACAATGAGCAGTTCTTC
CDR3aa: CASSLGPSAYNEQFF

d_gene: NA
j_gene: TRBJ1-5
abundance: NA
v_gene: TRBV7-2
CDR3nt: TGTGCCAGCAGCTTAGGGGAGTGGGGTCAGCCCCAGCATTTT
CDR3aa: CASSLGEWGQPQHF

d_gene: NA
j_gene: TRBJ1-2
abundance: NA
v_gene: TRBV7-2
CDR3nt: TGTGCCAGCAGCTTAGAGGGGGGGATCGGCTACACCTTC
CDR3aa: CASSLEGGIGYTF

d_gene: NA
j_gene: TRBJ1-1
abundance: NA
v_gene: TRBV4-1
CDR3nt: TGCGCCAGCAGCCAAGTACAGGGAGGGGGAACTGAAGCTTTCTTT
CDR3aa: CASSQVQGGGTEAFF

d_gene: NA
j_gene: TRBJ2-2
abundance: NA
v_gene: TRBV29-1
CDR3nt: TGCAGCGTTGTAATAACATCAAGGGGGGAGCTGTTTTTT
CDR3aa: CSVVITSRGELFF

d_gene: NA
j_gene: TRBJ1-5
abundance: NA
v_gene: TRBV28
CDR3nt: TGTGCCAGCAGTTTAGATAGCAATCAGCCCCAGCATTTT
CDR3aa: CASSLDSNQPQHF

d_gene: NA
j_gene: TRBJ1-5
abundance: few
v_gene: TRBV2
CDR3nt: TGTGCCAGCAAGGGGGATAGCAATCAGCCCCAGCATTTT
CDR3aa: CASKGDSNQPQHF

d_gene: NA
j_gene: TRBJ1-3
abundance: NA
v_gene: TRBV7-8
CDR3nt: TGTGCCAGCAGCTTTGAACCCGGCGGGAACACCATATATTTT
CDR3aa: CASSFEPGGNTIYF

d_gene: NA
j_gene: TRBJ1-1
abundance: few
v_gene: TRBV6-6
CDR3nt: TGTGCCAGCAGTTTGCTGGGGGAGAACACTGAAGCTTTCTTT
CDR3aa: CASSLLGENTEAFF

d_gene: TRBD1
j_gene: TRBJ1-5
abundance: NA
v_gene: TRBV6-1
CDR3nt: TGTGCCAGCAGTGGGACAGGGGGCTACCAGCCCCAGCATTTT
CDR3aa: CASSGTGGYQPQHF

d_gene: NA
j_gene: TRBJ2-1
abundance: NA
v_gene: TRBV28
CDR3nt: TGTGCCAGCAGCCCCGCCGGGACCGGCTACAATGAGCAGTTCTTC
CDR3aa: CASSPAGTGYNEQFF

d_gene: TRBD2
j_gene: TRBJ2-1
abundance: NA
v_gene: TRBV7-6
CDR3nt: TGTGCCAGCAGCTATCTAACGGGGGGCTCCTACAATGAGCAGTTCTTC
CDR3aa: CASSYLTGGSYNEQFF

d_gene: NA
j_gene: TRBJ2-2
abundance: NA
v_gene: TRBV5-8
CDR3nt: TGTGCCAGCAGCTTGAGGTGGGGACGGAGGAACACCGGGGAGCTGTTTTTT
CDR3aa: CASSLRWGRRNTGELFF

d_gene: NA
j_gene: TRBJ2-7
abundance: NA
v_gene: TRBV9
CDR3nt: TGTGCCAGCAGCGCCCGGAACTCCTACGAGCAGTACTTC
CDR3aa: CASSARNSYEQYF

d_gene: NA
j_gene: TRBJ2-7
abundance: NA
v_gene: TRBV28
CDR3nt: TGTGCCAGCCGGGCAGAGTACGAGCAGTACTTC
CDR3aa: CASRAEYEQYF

d_gene: NA
j_gene: TRBJ2-1
abundance: NA
v_gene: TRBV5-6
CDR3nt: TGTGCCAGCAGCTTGGTCTCGCGGGTGAGCTCCTACAATGAGCAGTTCTTC
CDR3aa: CASSLVSRVSSYNEQFF

d_gene: NA
j_gene: TRBJ1-1
abundance: NA
v_gene: TRBV15
CDR3nt: TGTGCCACCAGCAGAGAGGGGGGCAGAATGAACACTGAAGCTTTCTTT
CDR3aa: CATSREGGRMNTEAFF

d_gene: NA
j_gene: TRBJ2-7
abundance: NA
v_gene: TRBV6-6
CDR3nt: TGTGCCAGCAGTTCCCCTCGGACCGGGACCTACGAGCAGTACTTC
CDR3aa: CASSSPRTGTYEQYF

d_gene: TRBD2
j_gene: TRBJ2-2
abundance: once
v_gene: TRBV7-9
CDR3nt: TGTGCCAGCAGCTTTGACTCAGCGGGAGGGCAAAACACCGGGGAGCTGTTTTTT
CDR3aa: CASSFDSAGGQNTGELFF

d_gene: NA
j_gene: TRBJ1-2
abundance: NA
v_gene: TRBV28
CDR3nt: TGTGCCAGCAGTTTTTTGGAGGGGAACTTGGGGGATGGCTACACCTTC
CDR3aa: CASSFLEGNLGDGYTF

d_gene: NA
j_gene: TRBJ2-1
abundance: NA
v_gene: TRBV11-1
CDR3nt: TGTGCCAGCAGCTTACTAGGAAGCTCCTACAATGAGCAGTTCTTC
CDR3aa: CASSLLGSSYNEQFF

d_gene: NA
j_gene: TRBJ2-3
abundance: once
v_gene: TRBV10-1
CDR3nt: TGCGCCAGCAATGACGGACTCCCGAGCGATACGCAGTATTTT
CDR3aa: CASNDGLPSDTQYF

d_gene: NA
j_gene: TRBJ2-7
abundance: NA
v_gene: TRBV10-1
CDR3nt: TGCGCCAGCAGTTCTTCTAGGGCCCCCTACGAGCAGTACTTC
CDR3aa: CASSSSRAPYEQYF

d_gene: NA
j_gene: TRBJ2-1
abundance: once
v_gene: TRBV5-4
CDR3nt: TGTGCCACGAAGAAAGCGTGGGGTAGCGGAGTCAATGAGCAGTTCTTC
CDR3aa: CATKKAWGSGVNEQFF

d_gene: TRBD1
j_gene: TRBJ2-4
abundance: once
v_gene: TRBV15
CDR3nt: TGTGCCACCAGCGAGGGGGACAGGGGGCCCAAAAACATTCAGTACTTC
CDR3aa: CATSEGDRGPKNIQYF

d_gene: NA
j_gene: TRBJ2-3
abundance: NA
v_gene: TRBV9
CDR3nt: TGTGCCAGCAGCGTAGGGTTCAGGGACACAGATACGCAGTATTTT
CDR3aa: CASSVGFRDTDTQYF

d_gene: NA
j_gene: TRBJ2-7
abundance: NA
v_gene: TRBV23-1
CDR3nt: TGCGCCAGCAGGACAAGATCGACAGGCTGCTACGAGCAGTACTTC
CDR3aa: CASRTRSTGCYEQYF

d_gene: TRBD1
j_gene: TRBJ2-1
abundance: NA
v_gene: TRBV4-3
CDR3nt: TGCGCCAGCAGCCAAGCCGGGACAGGGGCCTACAATGAGCAGTTCTTC
CDR3aa: CASSQAGTGAYNEQFF

d_gene: NA
j_gene: TRBJ1-2
abundance: NA
v_gene: TRBV4-3
CDR3nt: TGCGCCAGCAGCCAAGATATTGTAGTAGGGGGTGCAGGGTGGCATGGCTACACCTTC
CDR3aa: CASSQDIVVGGAGWHGYTF

d_gene: TRBD1
j_gene: TRBJ2-1
abundance: few
v_gene: TRBV19
CDR3nt: TGTGCCAGTAGATGGGGACAGGGGATCCTTGATGAGCAGTTCTTC
CDR3aa: CASRWGQGILDEQFF

d_gene: TRBD1
j_gene: TRBJ2-2
abundance: NA
v_gene: TRBV25-1
CDR3nt: TGTGCCAGCAGTGACGCCGGGACAGGAACCTACGGGGAGCTGTTTTTT
CDR3aa: CASSDAGTGTYGELFF

d_gene: NA
j_gene: TRBJ1-1
abundance: NA
v_gene: TRBV4-3
CDR3nt: TGCGCCAGCAGCCAAGAGGTCAGCCATACTAACACTGAAGCTTTCTTT
CDR3aa: CASSQEVSHTNTEAFF

d_gene: NA
j_gene: TRBJ1-1
abundance: NA
v_gene: TRBV7-9
CDR3nt: TGTGCCAGCAGCTCCGAGGCCAGGGAGTCTGAAGCTTTCTTT
CDR3aa: CASSSEARESEAFF

d_gene: NA
j_gene: TRBJ1-1
abundance: NA
v_gene: TRBV28
CDR3nt: TGTGCCAGCAGTTCTTCTCCAGGGATGAACACTGAAGCTTTCTTT
CDR3aa: CASSSSPGMNTEAFF

d_gene: TRBD1
j_gene: TRBJ2-4
abundance: NA
v_gene: TRBV19
CDR3nt: TGTGCCAGTATGGCCCCCCCCGGGACAGGCAAAAACATTCAGTACTTC
CDR3aa: CASMAPPGTGKNIQYF

d_gene: NA
j_gene: TRBJ2-7
abundance: few
v_gene: TRBV5-1
CDR3nt: TGCGCCAGCAGCTTGGCGTCAGAGTACGAGCAGTACTTC
CDR3aa: CASSLASEYEQYF

d_gene: NA
j_gene: TRBJ1-4
abundance: NA
v_gene: TRBV5-4
CDR3nt: TGTGCCAGCAGCGGGCAAGGTGCTAATGAAAAACTGTTTTTT
CDR3aa: CASSGQGANEKLFF

d_gene: TRBD2
j_gene: TRBJ2-7
abundance: once
v_gene: TRBV9
CDR3nt: TGTGCCAGCAGCCCTCGGACTAGCGGGAGCTACGAGCAGTACTTC
CDR3aa: CASSPRTSGSYEQYF

d_gene: TRBD1
j_gene: TRBJ2-5
abundance: NA
v_gene: TRBV10-3
CDR3nt: TGTGCCATCAGCGGGACAGGGTACCAAGAGACCCAGTACTTC
CDR3aa: CAISGTGYQETQYF

d_gene: NA
j_gene: TRBJ2-1
abundance: NA
v_gene: TRBV27
CDR3nt: TGTGCCAGCAGTTCTGACAGGCCGGAGCAGTTCTTC
CDR3aa: CASSSDRPEQFF

d_gene: TRBD2
j_gene: TRBJ2-1
abundance: once
v_gene: TRBV5-1
CDR3nt: TGCGCCAGCAGCTTGGGGGGTATCGCGGGAGTGGGGAATGAGCAGTTCTTC
CDR3aa: CASSLGGIAGVGNEQFF

d_gene: TRBD1
j_gene: TRBJ2-5
abundance: NA
v_gene: TRBV6-1
CDR3nt: TGTGCCCGCTCACAGGGGGCTAGAGAGACCCAGTACTTC
CDR3aa: CARSQGARETQYF

d_gene: TRBD1
j_gene: TRBJ2-7
abundance: NA
v_gene: TRBV7-8
CDR3nt: TGTGCCAGCAGACCCCTCGAGACAGGGTCCTACGAGCAGTACTTC
CDR3aa: CASRPLETGSYEQYF

d_gene: NA
j_gene: TRBJ1-1
abundance: NA
v_gene: TRBV7-6
CDR3nt: TGTGCCAGCAGCCCGACAGGTAACACTGAAGCTTTCTTT
CDR3aa: CASSPTGNTEAFF

d_gene: TRBD1
j_gene: TRBJ2-5
abundance: NA
v_gene: TRBV4-1
CDR3nt: TGCGCCAGCAGCAACCGGGACAGCTACCAAGAGACCCAGTACTTC
CDR3aa: CASSNRDSYQETQYF

d_gene: TRBD1
j_gene: TRBJ2-7
abundance: NA
v_gene: TRBV7-9
CDR3nt: TGTGCCAGCAGCTCCCGATCCCGTGGACAGGGGCTATCCTACGAGCAGTACTTC
CDR3aa: CASSSRSRGQGLSYEQYF

d_gene: NA
j_gene: TRBJ1-3
abundance: NA
v_gene: TRBV28
CDR3nt: TGTGCCAGCCGAAAAAAACAGGACTCTGGAAACACCATATATTTT
CDR3aa: CASRKKQDSGNTIYF

d_gene: NA
j_gene: TRBJ2-3
abundance: NA
v_gene: TRBV7-2
CDR3nt: TGTGCCAGCAGCTTCCCAGGTCGGGATACGCAGTATTTT
CDR3aa: CASSFPGRDTQYF

d_gene: TRBD2
j_gene: TRBJ2-1
abundance: NA
v_gene: TRBV11-2
CDR3nt: TGTGCCAGCACCTCCGGGACTAGCGGTCATGAGCAGTTCTTC
CDR3aa: CASTSGTSGHEQFF